Below, 2 T cell receptor beta chains from the same sample are listed, as sequenced in a study of shared clonotypes between healthy human individuals. TCRdb's table, derived via immunoSEQ multiplex PCR, lists solely in-frame clones and lacks some. The table shows about 2.4 million clones, with 80% to 95% occurring only once. Sample: naive CD4+ T cells from PBMCs. As to subset: CD45RA+ positively selected. The receptors shown here come from a man younger than 30 in good health. Some clones in this sample may be carry-over from other donors' samples.

The CDR3 loop is CASRPGTATGHYEQYF. In DNA form, the CDR3 reads TGTGCCAGCAGGCCTGGGACAGCCACCGGCCACTACGAGCAGTACTTC. The chain is built from TRBV7-2 and TRBJ2-7; TRBD1 matches at 7 bases. V dropped 6 bases and J dropped 3; count of bases not matched to a gene: 14. CDR1 and CDR2 (germline): SGHTA, FQGNSA. The CDR3 extends over 16 amino acids.

In this sample, this clone turned up a few times. At the DNA level, this CDR3 is encoded by other sequences in the same sample as well. The rearrangement joins TRBV29-1 to TRBJ1-1; D not resolved. Deletions cut 6 bases from V and 0 bases from J, with 5 bases between. This CDR3 spans 11 amino acids. CDR1 is SQVTM and CDR2 is ANQGSEA in the germline V gene. The CDR3 DNA reads as TGCAGCGTGACATTGAACACTGAAGCTTTCTTT. This gives the protein CSVTLNTEAFF.